This is a list of T cell receptor beta chains from one sample in a study of OX40 agonist ivuxolimab in advanced cancers. Measured with immunoSEQ multiplex PCR; TCRdb has only the in-frame clones, and not every one. The sample holds tens of thousands of clones, 85% to 90% seen once. The source material was CD4+ or CD8+ T cells sorted from blood, sampled in a trial of the OX40 agonist ivuxolimab. The receptors were sampled from an adult with an advanced solid tumor such as melanoma, head and neck, liver or kidney cancer. The CDR3 runs from the conserved cysteine through the conserved F or W. A D gene is named only where the DNA matches it firmly. For some rows the clone size is stated as once, few or many, or as a class when expanded; others skip it.

TRBV10-1	TRBJ1-1	.	.	13	TGCGCCAGCAGGGAGGACGGAAACACTGAAGCTTTCTTT	CASREDGNTEAFF
TRBV6-1	TRBJ2-1	.	once	15	TGTGCCAGCAGGGAACCGACAGGAAGCTACAATGAGCAGTTCTTC	CASREPTGSYNEQFF
TRBV6-6	TRBJ2-4	.	.	15	TGTGCCAGCAGTTACTCGACAGAAGCCAAAAACATTCAGTACTTC	CASSYSTEAKNIQYF
TRBV18	TRBJ1-1	.	.	15	TGTGCCAGCTCAGCAACAGCCGATTTGAACACTGAAGCTTTCTTT	CASSATADLNTEAFF
TRBV5-1	TRBJ2-5	.	.	15	TGCGCCAGCAGCTTGGCGGGCCGGGGCTTGGAGACCCAGTACTTC	CASSLAGRGLETQYF
TRBV25-1	TRBJ1-2	.	once	12	TGTGCCAGCAGTGACGGAACCTATGGCTACACCTTC	CASSDGTYGYTF
TRBV6-1	TRBJ2-5	TRBD1	.	12	TGTGCCAGCAGTGAGGGCAGGGGGCTCCAGTACTTC	CASSEGRGLQYF
TRBV11-2	TRBJ1-4	.	.	13	TGTGCCAGCAGCTTAGAGGTAGCAGAGCAACTGTTTTTT	CASSLEVAEQLFF
TRBV5-6	TRBJ2-1	.	.	12	TGTGCCAGCAGGTCGACTAGGGCTGAGCAGTTCTTC	CASRSTRAEQFF
TRBV28	TRBJ1-2	.	.	14	TGTGCCAGCAGTCCTTACAGGGAACCCTATGGCTACACCTTC	CASSPYREPYGYTF
TRBV30	TRBJ1-2	TRBD1	few	15	TGTGCCTGGAGTGCCCGGGACAGGGGGGTAGTCGACTACACCTTC	CAWSARDRGVVDYTF
TRBV29-1	TRBJ2-1	.	few	12	TGCAGCGTCTCTTCGGACTTATCTTTGCAGTTCTTC	CSVSSDLSLQFF
TRBV28	TRBJ1-5	TRBD1	few	17	TGTGCCAGCAGTTTGCGCCCCGGGACAGGTTCTAATCAGCCCCAGCATTTT	CASSLRPGTGSNQPQHF
TRBV15	TRBJ2-5	TRBD2	.	13	TGTGCCACCAGTGGCGGGGGTCAAGAGACCCAGTACTTC	CATSGGGQETQYF
TRBV18	TRBJ1-1	TRBD1	.	15	TGTGCCAGCTCACCTGAGACAGGGGTTGACACTGAAGCTTTCTTT	CASSPETGVDTEAFF
TRBV7-2	TRBJ2-1	.	.	15	TGTGCCAGCAGCTTAAATGTCGTTAGGGGGGATGAGCAGTTCTTC	CASSLNVVRGDEQFF
TRBV5-1	TRBJ2-1	TRBD1	.	14	TGCGCCAGCAGCTTGGGGACAGGGGGCAATGAGCAGTTCTTC	CASSLGTGGNEQFF
TRBV6-6	TRBJ1-2	TRBD1	once	14	TGTGCCAGCAGTCCCGGGACAGCCACCTATGGCTACACCTTC	CASSPGTATYGYTF
TRBV4-1	TRBJ1-5	.	.	17	TGCGCCAGCAGCCAAGGGATCGGGGAATTAGCCTATCAGCCCCAGCATTTT	CASSQGIGELAYQPQHF
TRBV7-8	TRBJ2-5	.	.	14	TGTGCCAGCAGCTTTGATGGACCCAAAGAGACCCAGTACTTC	CASSFDGPKETQYF
TRBV6-5	TRBJ1-1	.	once	11	TGTGCCAGCACTACAGGGTTGCAAGCTTTCTTT	CASTTGLQAFF
TRBV7-3	TRBJ2-1	TRBD1	.	16	TGTGCCAGCAGCTTAACAGGGACAGGGTTCAATAATGAGCAGTTCTTC	CASSLTGTGFNNEQFF
TRBV7-9	TRBJ2-3	.	.	14	TGTGCCAGCAGCTTAGCCCGGCCAGAAGATACGCAGTATTTT	CASSLARPEDTQYF
TRBV19	TRBJ2-1	TRBD2	.	20	TGTGCCAGTAGTATTTTAGCGGGGCTAGCGGGAGTGGTCTCCTACAATGAGCAGTTCTTC	CASSILAGLAGVVSYNEQFF
TRBV28	TRBJ1-2	.	.	14	TGTGCCAGCACCCTAGGGCAGACTTTCTATGGCTACACCTTC	CASTLGQTFYGYTF
TRBV2	TRBJ2-7	.	medium-sized	11	TGTGCCAGCGCCCCCTTTAGGGAGCAGTACTTC	CASAPFREQYF
TRBV27	TRBJ2-2	TRBD2	.	16	TGTGCCAGCAGTTTCCGGACTAGCGGGATTTCCGGGGAGCTGTTTTTT	CASSFRTSGISGELFF